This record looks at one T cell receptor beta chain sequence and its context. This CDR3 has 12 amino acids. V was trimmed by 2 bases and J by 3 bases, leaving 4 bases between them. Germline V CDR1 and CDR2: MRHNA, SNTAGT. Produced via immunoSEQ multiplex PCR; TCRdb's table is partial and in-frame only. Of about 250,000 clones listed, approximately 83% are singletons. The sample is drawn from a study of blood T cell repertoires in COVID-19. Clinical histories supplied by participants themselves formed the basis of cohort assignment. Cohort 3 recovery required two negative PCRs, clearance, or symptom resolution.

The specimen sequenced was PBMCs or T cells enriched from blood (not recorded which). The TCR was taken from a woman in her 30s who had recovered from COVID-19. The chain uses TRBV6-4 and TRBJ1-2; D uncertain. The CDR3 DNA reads TGTGCCAGCAGTGACCCCTACTATGGCTACACCTTC. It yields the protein CASSDPYYGYTF.